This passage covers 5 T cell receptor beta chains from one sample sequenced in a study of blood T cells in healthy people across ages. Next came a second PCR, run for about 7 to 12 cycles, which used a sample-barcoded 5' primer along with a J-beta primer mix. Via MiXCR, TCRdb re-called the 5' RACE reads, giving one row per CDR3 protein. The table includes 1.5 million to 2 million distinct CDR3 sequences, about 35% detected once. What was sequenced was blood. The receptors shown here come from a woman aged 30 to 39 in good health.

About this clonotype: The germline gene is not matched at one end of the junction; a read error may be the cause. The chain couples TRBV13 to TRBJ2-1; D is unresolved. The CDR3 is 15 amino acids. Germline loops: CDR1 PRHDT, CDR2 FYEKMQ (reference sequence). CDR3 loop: CAGSFGRVVGNEQFF. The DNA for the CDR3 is TGTGCCGGCAGCTTCGGCCGAGTTGTAGGCAATGAGCAGTTCTTC.

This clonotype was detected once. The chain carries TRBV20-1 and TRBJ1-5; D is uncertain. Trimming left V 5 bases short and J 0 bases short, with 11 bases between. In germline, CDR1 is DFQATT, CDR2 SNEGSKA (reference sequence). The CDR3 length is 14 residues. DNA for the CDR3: TGCAGTGCTGTCCCTAAGTATAGCAATCAGCCCCAGCATTTT. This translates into CSAVPKYSNQPQHF.

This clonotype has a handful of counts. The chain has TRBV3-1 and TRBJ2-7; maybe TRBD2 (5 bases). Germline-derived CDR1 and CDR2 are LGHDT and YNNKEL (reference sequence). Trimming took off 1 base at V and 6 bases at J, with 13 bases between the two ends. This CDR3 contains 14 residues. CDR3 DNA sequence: TGTGCCAGCAGCCAAGGGGAGACTGGGCGCGAGCAGTACTTC. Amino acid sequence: CASSQGETGREQYF.

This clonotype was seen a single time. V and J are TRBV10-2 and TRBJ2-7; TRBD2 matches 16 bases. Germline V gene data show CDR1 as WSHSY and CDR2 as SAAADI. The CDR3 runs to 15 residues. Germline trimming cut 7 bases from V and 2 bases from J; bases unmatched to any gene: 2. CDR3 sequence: CASKGLAGGPYEQYF. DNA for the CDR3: TGCGCCAGCAAGGGACTAGCGGGAGGGCCCTACGAGCAGTACTTC.

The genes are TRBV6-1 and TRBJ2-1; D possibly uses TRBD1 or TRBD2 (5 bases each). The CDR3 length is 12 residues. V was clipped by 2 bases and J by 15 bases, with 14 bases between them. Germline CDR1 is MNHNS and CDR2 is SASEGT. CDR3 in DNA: TGTGCCAGCAGTGAACCGGGGTATCAGGGGTTCTTC. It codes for CASSEPGYQGFF.